A single sample is the source of the 10 T cell receptor beta chains below, sequenced in a study of blood T cell repertoires in COVID-19. The table came from immunoSEQ multiplex PCR; TCRdb's copy has only in-frame clones and leaves some out. Among 250,000 to 400,000 clones, roughly 86% were seen once, and the ten largest hold roughly 5.3%. The sample consisted of PBMCs or T cells enriched from blood (not recorded which). The receptor set was obtained from a woman in her twenties or thirties who had recovered from COVID-19.

V is TRBV11-1 and J is TRBJ2-7; 9 nucleotides agree with TRBD2. The trim removed 5 bases at V and 2 bases at J, leaving 10 bases unmatched. Germline CDR1 reads SGHAT; CDR2 reads FQDESV (reference sequence). The CDR3 is 16 residues long. CDR3 sequence: CASSPWSSGAPYEQYF. CDR3 in DNA: TGTGCCAGCAGCCCCTGGTCTAGCGGGGCCCCCTACGAGCAGTACTTC.

The gene calls are TRBV27 and TRBJ2-1, with D possibly matching TRBD1 (6 bases). The V gene's germline CDR1 is MNHEY and CDR2 SMNVEV (reference sequence). The CDR3 covers 16 residues. V lost 2 bases to trimming and J lost 6 bases, with 17 bases between them. CDR3 DNA: TGTGCCAGCAGTTTAACACAGGGATTTTTCCTCAATGAGCAGTTCTTC. This codes for CASSLTQGFFLNEQFF.

V gene TRBV19 combines with J gene TRBJ2-2; possibly TRBD1 for D (5 bases). Germline V gene lookup returns CDR1 LNHDA and CDR2 SQIVND (reference sequence). The V end lost 7 bases, the J end lost 2 bases, and 17 bases lay between the germline ends. The CDR3 totals 16 residues. The CDR3 DNA is TGTGCCAGTATCCCCAGGGCCGCCTCAAACACCGGGGAGCTGTTTTTT. Translation: CASIPRAASNTGELFF.

This rearrangement joins TRBV4-3 to TRBJ2-1; 9 nucleotides match TRBD1. Germline loops: CDR1 LGHNA, CDR2 YSLEER. There are 15 residues in the CDR3. V lost 4 bases, J lost 9 bases, and 10 bases stayed unmatched. CDR3 nucleotide sequence: TGCGCCAGCAGCCTTGGGACAGGGTCGGCTCCTGAGCAGTTCTTC. As protein: CASSLGTGSAPEQFF.

The chain couples TRBV2 to TRBJ1-3; D is unresolved. V lost 2 bases and J lost 0, with 11 bases in between. The germline V gene has CDR1 SNHLY and CDR2 FYNNEI. The CDR3 consists of 16 residues. CDR3 sequence: CASSESWSFSGNTIYF. The CDR3 DNA reads as TGTGCCAGCAGTGAAAGCTGGAGCTTCTCTGGAAACACCATATATTTT.

Only one count was recorded for this clone. The chain uses TRBV21-1 and TRBJ2-7; TRBD1, the table's D call, lacks a check against the DNA. TRBV21-1 is a listed pseudogene. CDR3 length equals 20 residues. This CDR3 reads CASSKGSGTGRHIRVYEQYF. CDR3 DNA sequence: TGTGCCAGCAGCAAAGGGTCCGGGACAGGGCGTCATATAAGGGTATACGAGCAGTACTTC.

The chain carries TRBV6-5 and TRBJ1-2; D may be TRBD1 (5 bases). The V gene lost 7 bases and the J gene lost 5 bases, with 17 bases spanning the gap. This CDR3 comprises 14 residues. Germline CDR1 is MNHEY and CDR2 is SVGAGI. The CDR3 reads CASTPSRQLYGYTF. The DNA of the CDR3 is TGTGCCAGCACTCCCTCCCGACAGTTATATGGCTACACCTTC.

J is TRBJ1-4 and V is TRBV6-5; 7 bases align to TRBD1. The V and J ends lost 6 bases and 8 bases, in that order; junction bases with no gene match: 6. There are 13 residues in the CDR3. CDR1 MNHEY and CDR2 SVGAGI come from the germline V gene. CDR3 residues: CASRIGTDEKLFF. Written as DNA, the CDR3 is TGTGCCAGCAGAATCGGGACAGACGAAAAACTGTTTTTT.

This chain connects TRBV19 to TRBJ2-7; D may be TRBD1 (6 bases). The V end was cut by 3 bases, the J end by 3 bases, with 12 bases between. CDR3 length equals 14 residues. Germline V gene data show CDR1 as LNHDA and CDR2 as SQIVND (reference sequence). CDR3 DNA sequence: TGTGCCAGTAGTATCCACACACAGGGCTACGAGCAGTACTTC. It specifies CASSIHTQGYEQYF.

This clone was detected many times. V gene TRBV5-6 combines with J gene TRBJ2-7; D remains ambiguous. Trimming stripped 4 bases from V and 2 bases from J, with 10 bases between. The germline V gene has CDR1 SGHDT and CDR2 YYEEEE. The CDR3 length is 13 residues. The CDR3 loop reads CASSRPQTYEQYF. The CDR3 nucleotides read TGTGCCAGCAGCCGTCCACAGACCTACGAGCAGTACTTC.